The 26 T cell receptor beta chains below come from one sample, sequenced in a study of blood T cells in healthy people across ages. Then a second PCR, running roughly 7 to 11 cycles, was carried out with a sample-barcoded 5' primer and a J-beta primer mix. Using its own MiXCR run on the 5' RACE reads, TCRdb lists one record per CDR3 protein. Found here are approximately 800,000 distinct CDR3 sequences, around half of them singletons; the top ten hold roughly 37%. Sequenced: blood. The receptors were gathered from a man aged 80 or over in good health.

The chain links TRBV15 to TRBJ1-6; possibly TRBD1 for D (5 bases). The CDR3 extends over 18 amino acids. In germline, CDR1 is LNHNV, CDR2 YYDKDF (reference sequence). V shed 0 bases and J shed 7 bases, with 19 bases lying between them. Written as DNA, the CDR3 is TGTGCCACCAGCAGAGAATATGGGATGGGGGATATGAATTCACCCCTCCACTTT. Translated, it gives CATSREYGMGDMNSPLHF.

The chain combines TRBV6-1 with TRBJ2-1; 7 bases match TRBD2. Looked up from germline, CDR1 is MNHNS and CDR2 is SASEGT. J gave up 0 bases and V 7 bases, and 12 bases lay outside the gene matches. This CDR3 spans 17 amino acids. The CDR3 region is CASKPAWGGTSYNEQFF. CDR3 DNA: TGTGCCAGCAAACCTGCGTGGGGAGGGACCTCCTACAATGAGCAGTTCTTC.

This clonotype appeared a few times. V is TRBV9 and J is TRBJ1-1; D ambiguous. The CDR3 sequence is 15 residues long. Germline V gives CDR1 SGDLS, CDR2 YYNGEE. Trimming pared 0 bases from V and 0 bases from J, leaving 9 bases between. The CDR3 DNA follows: TGTGCCAGCAGCGTAGGCGTGCAGCTGAACACTGAAGCTTTCTTT. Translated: CASSVGVQLNTEAFF.

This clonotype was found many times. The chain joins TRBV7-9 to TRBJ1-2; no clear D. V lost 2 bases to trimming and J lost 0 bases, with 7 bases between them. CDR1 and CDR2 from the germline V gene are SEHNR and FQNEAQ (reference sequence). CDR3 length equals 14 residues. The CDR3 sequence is CASSLSGANYGYTF. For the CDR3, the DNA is TGTGCCAGCAGCTTATCCGGAGCTAACTATGGCTACACCTTC.

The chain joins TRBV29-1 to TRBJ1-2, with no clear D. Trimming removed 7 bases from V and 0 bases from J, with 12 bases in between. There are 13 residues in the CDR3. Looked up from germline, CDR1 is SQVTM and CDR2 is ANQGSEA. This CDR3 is CSAGIGANYGYTF. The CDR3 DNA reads TGCAGCGCTGGAATCGGAGCTAACTATGGCTACACCTTC. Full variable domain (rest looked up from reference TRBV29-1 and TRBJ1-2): SAVISQKPSRDICQRGTSLTIQCQVDSQVTMMFWYRQQPGQSLTLIATANQGSEATYESGFVIDKFPISRPNLTFSTLTVSNMSPEDSSIYLCSAGIGANYGYTFGSGTRLTVV.

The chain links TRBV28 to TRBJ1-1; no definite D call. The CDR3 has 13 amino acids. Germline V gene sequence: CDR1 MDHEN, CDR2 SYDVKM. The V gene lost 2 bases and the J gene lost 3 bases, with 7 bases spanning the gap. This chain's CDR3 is CASSLIGDTEAFF. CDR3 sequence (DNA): TGTGCCAGCAGTTTAATCGGGGACACTGAAGCTTTCTTT.

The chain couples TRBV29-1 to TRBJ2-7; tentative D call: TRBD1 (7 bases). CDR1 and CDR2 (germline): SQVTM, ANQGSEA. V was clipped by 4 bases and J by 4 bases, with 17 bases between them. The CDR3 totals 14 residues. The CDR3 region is CSVGRGRGVYEQYF. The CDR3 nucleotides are TGCAGCGTTGGGAGGGGGCGGGGAGTGTACGAGCAGTACTTC.

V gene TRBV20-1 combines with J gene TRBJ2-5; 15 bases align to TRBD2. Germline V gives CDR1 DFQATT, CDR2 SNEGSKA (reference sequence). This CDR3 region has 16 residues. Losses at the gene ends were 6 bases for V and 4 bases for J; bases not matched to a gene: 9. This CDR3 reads CSARTSGRVDGETQYF. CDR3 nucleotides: TGCAGTGCCAGGACTAGCGGGAGGGTAGACGGAGAGACCCAGTACTTC.

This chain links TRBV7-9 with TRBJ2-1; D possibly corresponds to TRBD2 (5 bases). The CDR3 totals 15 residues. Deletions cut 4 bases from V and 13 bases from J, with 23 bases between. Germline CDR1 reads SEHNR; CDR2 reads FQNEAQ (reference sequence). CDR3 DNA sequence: TGTGCCAGCAGCTCCGGACTGCTCACCGAAGAGACCCAGTTCTTC. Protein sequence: CASSSGLLTEETQFF. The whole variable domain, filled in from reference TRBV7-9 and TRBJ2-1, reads DTGVSQNPRHKITKRGQNVTFRCDPISEHNRLYWYRQTLGQGPEFLTYFQNEAQLEKSRLLSDRFSAERPKGSFSTLEIQRTEQGDSAMYLCASSSGLLTEETQFFGPGTRLTVL.

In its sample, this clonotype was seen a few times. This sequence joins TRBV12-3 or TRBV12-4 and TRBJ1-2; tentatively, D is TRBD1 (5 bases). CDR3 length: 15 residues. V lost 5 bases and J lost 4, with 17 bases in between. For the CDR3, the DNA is TGTGCCAGCAGTCTCAGACCCGCTGGGGGCTATGGCTACACCTTC. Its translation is CASSLRPAGGYGYTF.

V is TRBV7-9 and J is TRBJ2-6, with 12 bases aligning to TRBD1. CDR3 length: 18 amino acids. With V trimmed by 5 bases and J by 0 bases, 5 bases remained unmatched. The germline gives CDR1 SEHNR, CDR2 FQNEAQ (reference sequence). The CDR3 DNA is TGTGCCAGCAGCCAAGCGGGACAGGGGGCCTCTGGGGCCAACGTCCTGACTTTC. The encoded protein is CASSQAGQGASGANVLTF. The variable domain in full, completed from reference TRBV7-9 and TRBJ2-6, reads DTGVSQNPRHKITKRGQNVTFRCDPISEHNRLYWYRQTLGQGPEFLTYFQNEAQLEKSRLLSDRFSAERPKGSFSTLEIQRTEQGDSAMYLCASSQAGQGASGANVLTFGAGSRLTVL.

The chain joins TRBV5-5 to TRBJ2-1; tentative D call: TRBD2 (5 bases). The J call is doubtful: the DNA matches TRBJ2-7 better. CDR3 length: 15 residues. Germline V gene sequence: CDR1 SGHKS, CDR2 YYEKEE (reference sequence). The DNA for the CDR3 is TGTGCCAGCAGACCTACTAGGGAATCGTACAATGAGCAGTACTTC. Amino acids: CASRPTRESYNEQYF.

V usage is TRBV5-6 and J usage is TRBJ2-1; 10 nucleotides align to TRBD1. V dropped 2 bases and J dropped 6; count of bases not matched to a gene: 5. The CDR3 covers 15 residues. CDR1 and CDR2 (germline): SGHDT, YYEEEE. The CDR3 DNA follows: TGTGCCAGCAGCTTTTGGACAGGGGGAGGCAATGAGCAGTTCTTC. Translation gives CASSFWTGGGNEQFF.

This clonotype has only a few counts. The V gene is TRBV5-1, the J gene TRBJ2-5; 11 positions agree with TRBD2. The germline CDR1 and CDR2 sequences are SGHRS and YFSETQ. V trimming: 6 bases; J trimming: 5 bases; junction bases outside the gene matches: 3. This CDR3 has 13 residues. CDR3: CASKLAGVETQYF. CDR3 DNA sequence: TGCGCCAGCAAACTAGCGGGAGTGGAGACCCAGTACTTC.

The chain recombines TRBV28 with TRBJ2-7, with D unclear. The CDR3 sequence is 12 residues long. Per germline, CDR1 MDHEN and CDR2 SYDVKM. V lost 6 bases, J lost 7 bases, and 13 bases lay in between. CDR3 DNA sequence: TGTGCCAGCAGCTTACTTGCAACGGAGCAGTACTTC. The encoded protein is CASSLLATEQYF.

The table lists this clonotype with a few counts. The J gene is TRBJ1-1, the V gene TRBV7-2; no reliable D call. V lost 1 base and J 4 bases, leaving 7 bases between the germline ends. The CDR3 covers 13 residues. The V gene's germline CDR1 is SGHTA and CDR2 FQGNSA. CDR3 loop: CASSLGSATEAFF. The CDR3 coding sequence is TGTGCCAGCAGCTTAGGGTCGGCCACTGAAGCTTTCTTT.

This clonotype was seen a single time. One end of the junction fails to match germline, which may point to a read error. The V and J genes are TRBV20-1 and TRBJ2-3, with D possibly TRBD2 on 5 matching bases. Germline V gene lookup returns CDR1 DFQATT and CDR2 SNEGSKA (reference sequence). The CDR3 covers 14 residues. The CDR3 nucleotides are TGTCTCGCTAGAGAGGGCCGGTCAAATAGATACGCGTATTTT. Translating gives CLAREGRSNRYAYF.

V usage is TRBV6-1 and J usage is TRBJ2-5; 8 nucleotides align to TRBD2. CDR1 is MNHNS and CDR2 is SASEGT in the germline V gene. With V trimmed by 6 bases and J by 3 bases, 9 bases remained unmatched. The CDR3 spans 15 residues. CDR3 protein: CASRPSGTREETQYF. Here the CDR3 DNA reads TGTGCCAGCAGACCTTCAGGGACTAGAGAAGAGACCCAGTACTTC.

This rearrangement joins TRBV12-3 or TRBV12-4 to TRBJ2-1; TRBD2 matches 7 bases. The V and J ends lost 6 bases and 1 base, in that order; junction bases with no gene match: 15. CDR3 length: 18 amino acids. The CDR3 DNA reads TGTGCCAGCAGCCACGCCATGTCGTCTAGCGGATCCTACAATGAGCAGTTCTTC. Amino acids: CASSHAMSSSGSYNEQFF.

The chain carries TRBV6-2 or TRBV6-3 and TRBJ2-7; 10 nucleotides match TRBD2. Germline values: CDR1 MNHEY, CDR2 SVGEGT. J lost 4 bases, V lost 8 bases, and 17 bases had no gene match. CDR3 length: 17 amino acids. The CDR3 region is CASGDRAGGLRLYEQYF. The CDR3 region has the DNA TGTGCCAGCGGTGATCGAGCGGGAGGGCTGCGATTGTACGAGCAGTACTTC.

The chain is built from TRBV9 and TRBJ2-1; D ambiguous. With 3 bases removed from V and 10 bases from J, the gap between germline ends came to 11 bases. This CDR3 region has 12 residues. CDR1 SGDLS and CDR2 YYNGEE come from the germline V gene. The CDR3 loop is CASSGSIGEQFF. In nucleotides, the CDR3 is TGTGCCAGCAGCGGTAGCATCGGCGAGCAGTTCTTC.

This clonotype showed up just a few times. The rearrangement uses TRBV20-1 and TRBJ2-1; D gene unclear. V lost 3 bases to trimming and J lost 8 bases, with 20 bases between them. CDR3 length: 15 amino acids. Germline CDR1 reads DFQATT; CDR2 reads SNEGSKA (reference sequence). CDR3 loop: CSASLPTGMSDEQFF. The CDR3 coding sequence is TGCAGTGCTAGTCTCCCAACGGGCATGTCGGATGAGCAGTTCTTC.

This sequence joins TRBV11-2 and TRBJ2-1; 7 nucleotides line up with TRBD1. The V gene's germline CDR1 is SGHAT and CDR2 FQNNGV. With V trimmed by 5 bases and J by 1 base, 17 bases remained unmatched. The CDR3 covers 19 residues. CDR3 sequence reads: CASSLAPRQGMRSYNEQFF. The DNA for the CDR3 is TGTGCCAGCAGCCTAGCACCTCGACAGGGAATGAGGTCCTACAATGAGCAGTTCTTC.

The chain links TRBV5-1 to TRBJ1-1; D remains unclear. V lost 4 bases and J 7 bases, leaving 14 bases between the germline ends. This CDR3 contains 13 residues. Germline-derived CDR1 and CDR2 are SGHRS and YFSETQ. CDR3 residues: CASSPTGLNEAFF. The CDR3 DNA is TGCGCCAGCAGCCCCACCGGGCTGAATGAAGCTTTCTTT. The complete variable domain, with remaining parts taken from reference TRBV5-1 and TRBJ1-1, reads KAGVTQTPRYLIKTRGQQVTLSCSPISGHRSVSWYQQTPGQGLQFLFEYFSETQRNKGNFPGRFSGRQFSNSRSEMNVSTLELGDSALYLCASSPTGLNEAFFGQGTRLTVV.

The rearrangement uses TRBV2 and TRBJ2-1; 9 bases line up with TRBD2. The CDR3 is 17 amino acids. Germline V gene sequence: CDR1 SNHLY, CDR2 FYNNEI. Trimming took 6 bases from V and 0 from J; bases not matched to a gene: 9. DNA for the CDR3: TGTGCCAGCAGGAAACTAGCGGGTCAGAGCTCCTACAATGAGCAGTTCTTC. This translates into CASRKLAGQSSYNEQFF.

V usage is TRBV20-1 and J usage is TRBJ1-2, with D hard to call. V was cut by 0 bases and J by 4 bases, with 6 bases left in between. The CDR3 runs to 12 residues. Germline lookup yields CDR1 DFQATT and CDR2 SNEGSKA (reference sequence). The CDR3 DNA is TGCAGTGCTAGAGAGGGCTTCTATGGCTACACCTTC. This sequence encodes CSAREGFYGYTF.